These 4 T cell receptor beta chains were all obtained from the same sample, sequenced in a study of T cells in Graves' hyperthyroidism and ophthalmopathy. TCR beta CDR3 region amplification was performed from RNA transcripts. TCR CDR3 regions were first amplified by RT-PCR with HTBI primers. Using its own MiXCR run on the multiplex PCR reads, TCRdb lists one record per CDR3 protein. The data show 650,000 to 800,000 distinct CDR3 sequences, just under 45% seen once. Sequencing was performed on peripheral blood or thyroid tissue (not recorded which). The receptors come from an adult man with Graves' disease, either hyperthyroidism or ophthalmopathy (not recorded which).

Ten or more counts support this clonotype. This rearrangement joins TRBV12-3 or TRBV12-4 to TRBJ1-1, with 10 bases identical to TRBD1. V lost 4 bases to trimming and J lost 11 bases; unmatched junction nucleotides: 10. This CDR3 is built from 14 residues. Written as DNA, the CDR3 is TGTGCCAGCAGTTCGACCGGGACAGGGGTACGGGCTTTCTTT. Translating it yields CASSSTGTGVRAFF.

This clonotype appeared a single time. The chain is built from TRBV29-1 and TRBJ1-1; no clear D gene. The CDR3 has 13 amino acids. V lost 6 bases and J lost 1, with 12 bases in between. The V gene's germline CDR1 is SQVTM and CDR2 ANQGSEA. Written as DNA, the CDR3 is TGCAGCGTATCGATAGGTCAGAACACTGAAGCTTTCTTT. Translating gives CSVSIGQNTEAFF.

A note on this clonotype: This likely comes from a read error, as the CDR3 has no conserved phenylalanine or tryptophan at its end. The V call is TRBV29-1, the J call TRBJ1-6; 9 bases are a match to TRBD1. The CDR3 extends over 13 amino acids. Germline V gene lookup returns CDR1 SQVTM and CDR2 ANQGSEA. V trimming: 6 bases; J trimming: 6 bases; junction bases outside the gene matches: 3. The CDR3 bases are TGCAGCGTGGGGACAGGGCTTAATTCACCCCTCCACGAT. Protein product: CSVGTGLNSPLHD.

At least ten counts were recorded for this clonotype. The V and J genes are TRBV9 and TRBJ1-6; 7 nucleotides agree with TRBD1. Germline CDR1 and CDR2: SGDLS and YYNGEE. CDR3 length: 15 amino acids. The V and J ends lost 0 bases and 7 bases, in that order; junction bases with no gene match: 4. CDR3 nucleotides: TGTGCCAGCAGCGTAGGACAGGGATCGAATTCACCCCTCCACTTT. This encodes CASSVGQGSNSPLHF. Full variable domain (outside the CDR3, taken from reference TRBV9 and TRBJ1-6): DSGVTQTPKHLITATGQRVTLRCSPRSGDLSVYWYQQSLDQGLQFLIQYYNGEERAKGNILERFSAQQFPDLHSELNLSSLELGDSALYFCASSVGQGSNSPLHFGNGTRLTVT.